This is a list of T cell receptor beta chains from one sample in a study of human thymus T cells. Here immunoSEQ multiplex PCR was the method, and the copy in TCRdb shows in-frame clones only, minus some. The sample lists about 50,000 clones; more than 85% were seen once. Material for sequencing was blood. Receptors were obtained from a girl less than two years old with a congenital heart defect but otherwise immunologically healthy. The CDR3 runs from the conserved cysteine through the conserved F or W. The order of the fields is V gene, CDR3 protein.

TRBV15 CATSRRSVSTEAFF
TRBV27 CASSLGQSYEQYF
TRBV2 CASRGDRPYEQYF
TRBV9 CASSVATGRGNYGYTF
TRBV5-1 CASSTGRLQETQYF
TRBV6-1 CATPDWGSEKLFF
TRBV5-1 CASSLEVPRGTGELFF
TRBV27 CASSLSRGSETQYF
TRBV5-1 CASSLPGETQYF
TRBV15 CATSSYRKSYGYTF
TRBV19 CASSMREHTYEQYF
TRBV5-4 CASSPGVRDLNYGYTF
TRBV28 CASSFWAGAVF
TRBV6-6 CASINNWGADTDTQYF
TRBV7-9 CASSFWGNEKLFF
TRBV6-5 CASSYSWSRNHIQYF
TRBV7-2 CASSPGTPLETQYF
TRBV11-1 CASSFDRFSNTEAFF
TRBV7-9 CASRDVSANTEAFF
TRBV6-5 CASSYGRRWYF
TRBV28 CASTPPVGEQYF
TRBV6-5 CASSYRGQGPQHF
TRBV19 CASSMGTGANVLTF
TRBV20-1 CSARAYNEQFF
TRBV7-8 CASGSSGSSYEQYF
TRBV6-5 CASGLTGGSEKLFF
TRBV4-3 CASSRWGTSRGGDTQYF
TRBV21-1 CASSKAWRENHEQYF
TRBV28 CASSFTRSVAKNIQYF
TRBV2 CASRGLAGKNEQFF
TRBV12-5 CASGPREWAGFSGNTIYF
TRBV5-1 CASSLVPPGQGPNEQFF
TRBV29-1 CSGLSGWGLNNEQFF
TRBV6-1 CASSRLAGRQDTQYF